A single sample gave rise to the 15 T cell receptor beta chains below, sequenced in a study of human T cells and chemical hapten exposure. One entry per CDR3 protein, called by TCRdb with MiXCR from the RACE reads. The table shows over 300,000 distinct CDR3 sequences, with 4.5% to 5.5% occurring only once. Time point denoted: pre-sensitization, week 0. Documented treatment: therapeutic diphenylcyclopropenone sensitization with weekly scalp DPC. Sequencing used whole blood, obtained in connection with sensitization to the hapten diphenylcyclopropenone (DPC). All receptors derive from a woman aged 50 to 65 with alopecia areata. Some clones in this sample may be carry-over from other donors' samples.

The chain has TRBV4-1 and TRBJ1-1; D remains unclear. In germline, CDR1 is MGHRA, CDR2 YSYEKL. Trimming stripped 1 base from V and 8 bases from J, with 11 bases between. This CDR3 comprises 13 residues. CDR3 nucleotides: TGCGCCAGCAGCCAAGCGGGCCTCCCAGAAGCTTTCTTT. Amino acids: CASSQAGLPEAFF.

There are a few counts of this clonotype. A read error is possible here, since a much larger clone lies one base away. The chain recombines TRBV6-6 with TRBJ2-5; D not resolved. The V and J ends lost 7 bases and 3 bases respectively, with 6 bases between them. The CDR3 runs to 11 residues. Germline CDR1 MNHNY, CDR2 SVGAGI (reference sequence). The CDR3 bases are TGTGCCAGCACCCTCAAAGAGACCCAGTACTTC. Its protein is CASTLKETQYF.

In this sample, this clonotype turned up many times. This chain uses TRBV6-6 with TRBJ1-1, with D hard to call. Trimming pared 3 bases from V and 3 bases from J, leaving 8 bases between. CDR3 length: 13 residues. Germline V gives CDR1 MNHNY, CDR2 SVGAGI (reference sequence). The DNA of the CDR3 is TGTGCCAGCAGTTATTTGCGGGACACTGAAGCTTTCTTT. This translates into CASSYLRDTEAFF.

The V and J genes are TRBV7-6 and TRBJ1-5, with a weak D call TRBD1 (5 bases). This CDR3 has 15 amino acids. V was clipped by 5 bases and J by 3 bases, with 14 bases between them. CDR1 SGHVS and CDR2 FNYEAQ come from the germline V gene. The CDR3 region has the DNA TGTGCCAGCAGCCCAGGGACGGGATACAATCAGCCCCAGCATTTT. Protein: CASSPGTGYNQPQHF.

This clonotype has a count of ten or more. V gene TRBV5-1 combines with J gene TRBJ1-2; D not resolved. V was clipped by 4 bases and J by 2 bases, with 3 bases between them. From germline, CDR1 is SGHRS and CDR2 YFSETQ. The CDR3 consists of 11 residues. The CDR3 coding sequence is TGCGCCAGCAGCAACAACTATGGCTACACCTTC. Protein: CASSNNYGYTF.

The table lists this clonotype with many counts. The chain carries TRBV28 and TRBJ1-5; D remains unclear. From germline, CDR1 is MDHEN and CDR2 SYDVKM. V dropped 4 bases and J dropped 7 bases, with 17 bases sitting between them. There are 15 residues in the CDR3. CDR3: CASSYDRPGRQPQHF. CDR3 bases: TGTGCCAGCAGTTACGACCGGCCGGGGAGGCAGCCCCAGCATTTT.

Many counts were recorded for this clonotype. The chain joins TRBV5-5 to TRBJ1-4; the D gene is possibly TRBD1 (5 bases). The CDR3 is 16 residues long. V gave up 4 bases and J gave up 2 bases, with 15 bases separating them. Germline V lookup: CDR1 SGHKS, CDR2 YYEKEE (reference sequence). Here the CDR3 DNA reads TGTGCCAGCAGCCTGTTCCAACGGGGGACTAATGAAAAACTGTTTTTT. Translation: CASSLFQRGTNEKLFF.

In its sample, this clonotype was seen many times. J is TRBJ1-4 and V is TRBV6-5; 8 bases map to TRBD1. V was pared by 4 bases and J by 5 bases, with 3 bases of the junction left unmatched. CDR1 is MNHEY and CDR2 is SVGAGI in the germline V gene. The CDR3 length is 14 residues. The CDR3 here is CASSSDRENEKLFF. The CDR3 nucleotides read TGTGCCAGCAGTTCGGACAGGGAAAATGAAAAACTGTTTTTT.

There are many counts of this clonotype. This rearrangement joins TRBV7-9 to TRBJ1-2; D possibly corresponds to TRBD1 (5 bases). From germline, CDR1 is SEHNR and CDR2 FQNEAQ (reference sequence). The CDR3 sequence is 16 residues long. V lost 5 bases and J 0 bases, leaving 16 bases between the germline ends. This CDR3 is CASSLLQDIANYGYTF. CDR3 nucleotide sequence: TGTGCCAGCAGCCTTCTCCAGGACATTGCTAACTATGGCTACACCTTC.

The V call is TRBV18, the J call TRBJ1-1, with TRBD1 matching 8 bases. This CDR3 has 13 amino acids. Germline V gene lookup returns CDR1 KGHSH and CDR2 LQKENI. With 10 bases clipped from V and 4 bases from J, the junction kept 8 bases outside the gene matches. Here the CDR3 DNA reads TGTGCCACACTTCAGGGGGCCGGCACTGAAGCTTTCTTT. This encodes CATLQGAGTEAFF.

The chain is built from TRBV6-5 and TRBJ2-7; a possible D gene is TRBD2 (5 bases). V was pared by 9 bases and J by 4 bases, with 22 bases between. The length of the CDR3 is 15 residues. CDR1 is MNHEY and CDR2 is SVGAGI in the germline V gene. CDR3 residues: CASQPGLGSGYEQYF. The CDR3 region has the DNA TGTGCCAGTCAGCCGGGTCTAGGTTCGGGGTACGAGCAGTACTTC.

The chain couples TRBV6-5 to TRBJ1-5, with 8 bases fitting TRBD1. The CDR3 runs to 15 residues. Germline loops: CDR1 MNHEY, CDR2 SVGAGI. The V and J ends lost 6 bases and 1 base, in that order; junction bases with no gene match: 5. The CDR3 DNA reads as TGTGCCAGCAGAGACTACAGGGGGAGCAATCAGCCCCAGCATTTT. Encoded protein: CASRDYRGSNQPQHF.

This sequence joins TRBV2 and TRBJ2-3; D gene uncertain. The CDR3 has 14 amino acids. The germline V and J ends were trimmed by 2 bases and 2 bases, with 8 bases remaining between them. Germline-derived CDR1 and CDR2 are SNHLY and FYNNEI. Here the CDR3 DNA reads TGTGCCAGCAGTGAACCACACAACACAGATACGCAGTATTTT. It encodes CASSEPHNTDTQYF.

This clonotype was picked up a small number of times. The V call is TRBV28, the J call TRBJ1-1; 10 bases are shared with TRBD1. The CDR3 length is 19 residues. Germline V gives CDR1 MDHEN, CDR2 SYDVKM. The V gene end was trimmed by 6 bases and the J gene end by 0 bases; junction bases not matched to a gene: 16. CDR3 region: CASSPILGQGPPLNTEAFF. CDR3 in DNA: TGTGCCAGCAGCCCTATCCTGGGACAGGGGCCCCCCTTGAACACTGAAGCTTTCTTT.

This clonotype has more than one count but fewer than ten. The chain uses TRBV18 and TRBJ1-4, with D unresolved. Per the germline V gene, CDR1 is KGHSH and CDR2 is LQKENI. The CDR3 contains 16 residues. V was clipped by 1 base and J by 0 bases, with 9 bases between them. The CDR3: CASSPLRQATNEKLFF. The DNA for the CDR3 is TGTGCCAGCTCACCACTACGACAAGCAACTAATGAAAAACTGTTTTTT.